This T cell receptor beta chain was sequenced for a study of blood T cell repertoires in COVID-19. Looking at the study overall: From the United States, Italy and Spain came samples of acute and convalescent COVID-19. T cells, B-cell-depleted T cells, or PBMCs provided the cDNA or gDNA that served as material.

Unmatched junction bases numbered 7, after V lost 4 bases and J lost 0 bases. This CDR3 is built from 15 residues. Germline V lookup: CDR1 SGHRS, CDR2 YFSETQ. In the original processing: Estimation of nucleated cell counts relied on the amplification of reference gene primers. The protocol was immunoSEQ multiplex PCR, while the TCRdb copy is restricted to in-frame clones and leaves out a portion. That table supplies the V and J calls and clone size; D and trimming were determined from the DNA. Of approximately 41,000 clones listed, about 90% are singletons. This clonotype was obtained from a woman in her forties with acute or convalescent COVID-19. The material sequenced was peripheral blood. The chain joins TRBV5-1 to TRBJ2-7; 7 positions agree with TRBD1. The CDR3 DNA follows: TGCGCCAGCAGCCCCAGGGCAGGGGGCTCCTACGAGCAGTACTTC. Its translation: CASSPRAGGSYEQYF. The full variable domain, completed using reference TRBV5-1 and TRBJ2-7, is KAGVTQTPRYLIKTRGQQVTLSCSPISGHRSVSWYQQTPGQGLQFLFEYFSETQRNKGNFPGRFSGRQFSNSRSEMNVSTLELGDSALYLCASSPRAGGSYEQYFGPGTRLTVT.